The 10 T cell receptor beta chains below all came from one sample that was sequenced in a study of cytomegalovirus exposure and HLA in healthy donors. The PCR contained 60 Vbeta and 13 Jbeta primers. Assay: immunoSEQ multiplex PCR; the TCRdb copy retains only in-frame clones and omits some. The sample consists of 77,000 or so clones, about 79% of them appearing once. The sequencing sample was made of PBMCs. The receptors come from a woman in her thirties or forties in good health and CMV-seronegative.

The chain carries TRBV29-1 and TRBJ1-1; 8 bases fit TRBD1. V was clipped by 6 bases and J by 3 bases; unmatched bases: 3. The CDR3 is 12 amino acids. Germline V gene data show CDR1 as SQVTM and CDR2 as ANQGSEA. The CDR3 sequence is CSVKTGDTEAFF. The DNA of the CDR3 is TGCAGCGTCAAGACAGGGGACACTGAAGCTTTCTTT.

CDR3 in DNA: TGTGCCAGCAGCACTTCTAGCGGGGGGAATAGTGGGAACGAGCAGTACTTC. Translating gives CASSTSSGGNSGNEQYF. V and J are TRBV7-2 and TRBJ2-7, with 11 positions matching TRBD2. The CDR3 totals 17 residues. V lost 5 bases, J lost 5 bases, and 14 bases stayed unmatched. CDR1 is SGHTA and CDR2 is FQGNSA in the germline V gene.

The chain couples TRBV5-1 to TRBJ2-7, with a weak D call TRBD1 (6 bases). Trimming cost V 4 bases and J 1 base, with 15 bases left between them. CDR3 length: 15 residues. Germline loops: CDR1 SGHRS, CDR2 YFSETQ. Written as DNA, the CDR3 is TGCGCCAGCAGCGCAGGGGACAACAGGTCCTACGAGCAGTACTTC. As protein: CASSAGDNRSYEQYF.

The V gene is TRBV14, the J gene TRBJ1-2; D possibly corresponds to TRBD1 (6 bases). This CDR3 region has 15 residues. V was clipped by 4 bases and J by 3 bases, with 15 bases between them. CDR1 and CDR2 (germline): SGHDN, FVKESK. CDR3 amino acids: CASSPQGQGDYGYTF. The CDR3 region has the DNA TGTGCCAGCAGCCCGCAGGGGCAAGGCGACTATGGCTACACCTTC.

This clone was found a few times. The chain carries TRBV7-2 and TRBJ1-2, with a weak D call TRBD1 (6 bases). The V end lost 3 bases, the J end lost 4 bases, and 12 bases lay between the germline ends. The CDR3 length is 14 residues. The germline V gene has CDR1 SGHTA and CDR2 FQGNSA. CDR3 region: CASSFGGAGYGYTF. DNA of the CDR3: TGTGCCAGCAGCTTCGGGGGGGCGGGCTATGGCTACACCTTC.

In its sample, this clone was seen a few times. This chain connects TRBV28 to TRBJ1-2; tentatively, D is TRBD1 (6 bases). The CDR3 runs to 14 residues. Per germline, CDR1 MDHEN and CDR2 SYDVKM. Deletions cut 7 bases from V and 5 bases from J, with 17 bases between. The CDR3 sequence is CASIRSAGAYGYTF. CDR3 DNA: TGTGCCAGCATAAGGTCGGCAGGGGCGTATGGCTACACCTTC.

This sequence joins TRBV2 and TRBJ1-6, with 7 bases that match TRBD1. The germline gives CDR1 SNHLY, CDR2 FYNNEI. The J segment lost 4 bases and the V segment lost 3 bases, leaving 6 bases of the junction unmatched. CDR3 length equals 16 residues. CDR3 nucleotides: TGTGCCAGCAGTGAGGGACAGAAACGATATAATTCACCCCTCCACTTT. It is translated as CASSEGQKRYNSPLHF.

This clone was found a few times. The V gene is TRBV9, the J gene TRBJ2-5, with 11 bases matching TRBD2. In germline, CDR1 is SGDLS, CDR2 YYNGEE. Trimming removed 1 base from V and 2 bases from J; junction bases left unmatched: 4. The CDR3 spans 16 residues. CDR3 region: CASSVLAGGYQETQYF. The CDR3 DNA sequence: TGTGCCAGCAGCGTACTAGCGGGGGGCTATCAAGAGACCCAGTACTTC.

This chain uses TRBV10-3 with TRBJ2-1; 7 nucleotides agree with TRBD1. Germline lookup yields CDR1 ENHRY and CDR2 SYGVKD. The CDR3 spans 13 residues. The ends lost 6 bases at V and 10 bases at J; junction bases unmatched: 9. The CDR3 coding sequence is TGTGCCATCAGCGACACGACAGGGAAGGAGCAGTTCTTC. It translates to CAISDTTGKEQFF.

This chain joins TRBV5-1 and TRBJ2-2; TRBD1 might be the D (5 bases). V lost 4 bases and J lost 1, with 11 bases in between. CDR1 is SGHRS, CDR2 YFSETQ, per germline. The CDR3 extends over 15 amino acids. In DNA, the CDR3 is TGCGCCAGCAGCCTAGGACACATGAACACCGGGGAGCTGTTTTTT. It specifies CASSLGHMNTGELFF.